These 17 T cell receptor beta chains originate from one sample sequenced in a study of CD8 T cells in Susac syndrome. The RNA input was about 0.45 to 1 ug, and it was reverse transcribed with random hexamers. TCRdb processed the immunoSEQ multiplex PCR reads anew with MiXCR; each CDR3 protein has one entry. The table includes some 96,000 distinct CDR3 sequences, around 94% detected once. The sequenced sample was CD4+ T cells from PBMCs. The receptors derive from a human donor with Susac syndrome.

V and J are TRBV14 and TRBJ2-7; no clear D gene. Germline loops: CDR1 SGHDN, CDR2 FVKESK. The CDR3 consists of 13 residues. V was cut by 4 bases and J by 3 bases, with 10 bases left in between. The CDR3 reads CASSRRLLYEQYF. The CDR3 bases are TGTGCCAGCAGCCGACGCCTGCTCTACGAGCAGTACTTC.

V is TRBV7-6 and J is TRBJ2-7, with 7 bases fitting TRBD2. The trim removed 5 bases at V and 0 bases at J, leaving 10 bases unmatched. This CDR3 comprises 16 residues. Germline V gives CDR1 SGHVS, CDR2 FNYEAQ. The DNA of the CDR3 is TGTGCCAGCAGCCCTCAGCGGGGAAAGTCCTCCTACGAGCAGTACTTC. This gives the protein CASSPQRGKSSYEQYF.

This chain links TRBV2 with TRBJ2-7; TRBD1 is a possible D gene (6 bases). Germline lookup yields CDR1 SNHLY and CDR2 FYNNEI. CDR3 length: 12 residues. The CDR3 here is CATGTTTYEQYF. CDR3 DNA sequence: TGTGCAACCGGGACAACGACTTACGAGCAGTACTTC.

This chain's CDR3 is CASGLWTANSPLHF. The CDR3, as DNA: TGTGCCAGTGGTTTATGGACAGCAAATTCACCCCTCCACTTT. V is TRBV28 and J is TRBJ1-6, with D possibly being TRBD1 (6 bases). CDR3 length: 14 residues. The germline V gene has CDR1 MDHEN and CDR2 SYDVKM. The germline V and J ends were trimmed by 9 bases and 7 bases, with 16 bases remaining between them.

The chain links TRBV20-1 to TRBJ2-5; D is perhaps TRBD1 (7 bases). Looked up from germline, CDR1 is DFQATT and CDR2 is SNEGSKA (reference sequence). This CDR3 is 14 amino acids long. V lost 3 bases and J lost 5, with 16 bases in between. The chain's CDR3 is CSASGRRGRETQYF. The DNA for the CDR3 is TGCAGTGCTAGTGGTCGGAGGGGGCGGGAGACCCAGTACTTC.

V and J are TRBV6-5 and TRBJ2-7; D remains unclear. The ends were cut back, 2 bases at V and 2 bases at J, with 10 bases in the middle. CDR3 size: 14 residues. CDR1 is MNHEY and CDR2 is SVGAGI in the germline V gene. CDR3 sequence reads: CASSYDRVTYEQYF. The CDR3 nucleotides are TGTGCCAGCAGTTACGATCGGGTAACCTACGAGCAGTACTTC.

The sample holds one count of this clonotype. The V call is TRBV20-1, the J call TRBJ1-2, with unresolved D. Trimming took off 0 bases at V and 0 bases at J, with 11 bases between the two ends. The CDR3 has 15 amino acids. Germline V gives CDR1 DFQATT, CDR2 SNEGSKA (reference sequence). In nucleotides, the CDR3 is TGCAGTGCTAGAGATGTGAGGTGGGCTAACTATGGCTACACCTTC. It is translated as CSARDVRWANYGYTF.

This clonotype was observed a few times. J is TRBJ2-1 and V is TRBV12-3 or TRBV12-4; TRBD2 aligns across 12 bases. J gave up 6 bases and V 6 bases, and 6 bases lay outside the gene matches. The CDR3 is 15 residues long. CDR3 bases: TGTGCCAGCAGCCCACTAGCGGGGGGTTCCAATGAGCAGTTCTTC. Its protein product is CASSPLAGGSNEQFF.

The gene calls are TRBV20-1 and TRBJ2-5; D gene uncertain. The CDR3 totals 13 residues. Trimming pared 0 bases from V and 0 bases from J, leaving 5 bases between. CDR1 is DFQATT and CDR2 is SNEGSKA in the germline V gene (reference sequence). CDR3: CSARDSHQETQYF. In DNA, the CDR3 is TGCAGTGCTAGAGATTCTCACCAAGAGACCCAGTACTTC.

The V call is TRBV5-1, the J call TRBJ2-2; 9 nucleotides line up with TRBD2. CDR3 length: 15 residues. CDR1 and CDR2 (germline): SGHRS, YFSETQ. J lost 0 bases, V lost 9 bases, and 6 bases had no gene match. Here the CDR3 reads CATKRGAANTGELFF. In DNA, the CDR3 is TGCGCCACCAAGCGGGGGGCTGCGAACACCGGGGAGCTGTTTTTT.

The chain is built from TRBV27 and TRBJ2-3; D is ambiguous. Trimming removed 5 bases at V and 2 bases at J, with 11 bases between. There are 14 residues in the CDR3. Germline CDR1 reads MNHEY; CDR2 reads SMNVEV (reference sequence). The CDR3 sequence: CASSQTWNTDTQYF. The CDR3 DNA is TGTGCCAGCAGTCAGACATGGAACACAGATACGCAGTATTTT.

This clonotype has just one count. The rearrangement links TRBV12-3 or TRBV12-4 to TRBJ1-4; no firm D call. V was clipped by 7 bases and J by 4 bases, with 13 bases between them. The CDR3 runs 14 residues. The DNA for the CDR3 is TGTGCCAGCACCAGGACGGACCGTAATGAAAAACTGTTTTTT. Its protein product is CASTRTDRNEKLFF.

A single count supports this clonotype. V usage is TRBV29-1 and J usage is TRBJ2-1; 16 positions agree with TRBD2. This CDR3 has 15 amino acids. V shed 6 bases and J 7 bases; nucleotides not matched to a gene: 6. Germline CDR1 and CDR2: SQVTM and ANQGSEA. CDR3 in amino acids: CSVGTSGGAGNEQFF. CDR3 sequence (DNA): TGCAGCGTAGGGACTAGCGGGGGGGCCGGGAATGAGCAGTTCTTC.

The chain combines TRBV6-2 or TRBV6-3 with TRBJ1-2; the match to TRBD1 covers 9 bases. Germline values: CDR1 MNHEY, CDR2 SVGEGT. The CDR3 is made up of 15 amino acids. Trimming cost V 5 bases and J 4 bases; bases outside gene matches: 8. The CDR3 DNA sequence: TGTGCCAGCAGTACCGGACAGGGGCTCATCTATGGCTACACCTTC. The encoded protein is CASSTGQGLIYGYTF.

The J gene is TRBJ1-2, the V gene TRBV3-1; D is undetermined. The V gene lost 2 bases and the J gene lost 4 bases, with 17 bases spanning the gap. There are 16 residues in the CDR3. Looked up from germline, CDR1 is LGHDT and CDR2 is YNNKEL (reference sequence). Written as DNA, the CDR3 is TGTGCCAGCAGCCAATCCGCTGCAGAGCACCTCTATGGCTACACCTTC. It translates to CASSQSAAEHLYGYTF. Looking up the rest from reference TRBV3-1 and TRBJ1-2 gives the full variable domain: DTAVSQTPKYLVTQMGNDKSIKCEQNLGHDTMYWYKQDSKKFLKIMFSYNNKELIINETVPNRFSPKSPDKAHLNLHINSLELGDSAVYFCASSQSAAEHLYGYTFGSGTRLTVV.

The gene calls are TRBV24-1 and TRBJ2-6, with TRBD2 as a possible D gene (5 bases). Germline CDR1 KGHDR, CDR2 SFDVKD. The V gene lost 4 bases and the J gene lost 0 bases, with 6 bases spanning the gap. The CDR3 runs to 15 residues. CDR3: CATSEEGSGANVLTF. As DNA, the CDR3 is TGTGCCACCAGTGAAGAGGGCTCTGGGGCCAACGTCCTGACTTTC.

The gene calls are TRBV6-6 and TRBJ2-1; TRBD1 matches at 9 bases. CDR3 length equals 14 residues. The germline V gene has CDR1 MNHNY and CDR2 SVGAGI (reference sequence). V gave up 4 bases and J gave up 7 bases; unmatched junction bases: 5. This CDR3 reads CASSWDREVNEQFF. Here the CDR3 DNA reads TGTGCCAGCAGTTGGGACAGGGAGGTGAATGAGCAGTTCTTC.